A selection of T cell receptor beta chains follows, all from one sample in a study of T cells expressing NK-cell markers. TCRdb re-called the 5' RACE reads and shows each CDR3 protein once, DNA omitted. In all, the sample yields some 440,000 distinct CDR3 sequences. Sequences were obtained from blood T cells: a sorted CD56 or NKG2C T cell subset, CD4+ or CD8+ T cells, or bulk PBMC T cells (not recorded which). The receptors shown here come from a woman aged 50 to 65 in good health. Each CDR3 is given with its conserved first and last residue.

j_call v_call cdr3_aa
TRBJ2-3 TRBV4-2 CASSQSRQGVRDTQYF
TRBJ2-3 TRBV12-5 CASGLVLGPSTDTQYF
TRBJ1-1 TRBV21-1 CASSKVLEAFF
TRBJ2-5 TRBV15 CATSSGTSGFQETQYF
TRBJ2-3 TRBV5-1 CASSLRGQGVGPDTQYF
TRBJ2-3 TRBV11-2 CASGPGSTDTQYF
TRBJ2-7 TRBV24-1 CATSDTRRQPYEQYF
TRBJ2-1 TRBV6-5 CASSYRTHGGNEQFF
TRBJ1-2 TRBV7-6 CASSLEAGYGYTF
TRBJ2-7 TRBV12-3/TRBV12-4 CASSPADRLGYEQYF
TRBJ2-5 TRBV21-1 CASNKPETQYF
TRBJ2-3 TRBV3-1 CASSPLARSDTQYF
TRBJ1-6 TRBV10-1 CASSDLGNSPLHF
TRBJ2-2 TRBV7-2 CASSIGANANTGELFF
TRBJ2-1 TRBV11-3 CASSLESNYNEQFF
TRBJ1-3 TRBV12-3/TRBV12-4 CASSLDGYTIYF
TRBJ2-7 TRBV18 CASSSGSQGTYEQYF
TRBJ1-1 TRBV5-6 CASSFDKNTEAFF
TRBJ2-5 TRBV7-3 CASSPRDSGYRTQYF
TRBJ1-2 TRBV12-3/TRBV12-4 CASSLGSGQLNYGYTF
TRBJ2-1 TRBV20-1 CSAFRQTSYNEQFF
TRBJ2-4 TRBV6-1 CASSGGASKNIQYF
TRBJ2-5 TRBV7-7 CASSLGGQGKETQYF
TRBJ2-1 TRBV3-1 CASSQAGTREVEQFF
TRBJ1-1 TRBV5-1 CATASGGQNTEAFF
TRBJ2-1 TRBV20-1 CSASPGIVYNEQFF
TRBJ2-1 TRBV24-1 CATEGLADQEQFF
TRBJ1-5 TRBV14 CASSLYQGQPQHF
TRBJ2-3 TRBV5-1 CASSLADPSTDTQYF
TRBJ2-3 TRBV9 CASSDGADTQYF
TRBJ2-1 TRBV11-2 CASSLLAGYEFF
TRBJ2-2 TRBV28 CASSLLGSLTGELFF
TRBJ2-2 TRBV7-9 CASSPWTGDTGELFF
TRBJ1-5 TRBV12-3/TRBV12-4 CASSWEGLGQPQHF
TRBJ2-5 TRBV7-2 CASSLALGSGKTQYF
TRBJ2-3 TRBV4-1 CASSSGVASTDTQYF
TRBJ2-6 TRBV9 CASSGRDVTGANVLTF
TRBJ2-5 TRBV27 CASSLKTAIQETQYF
TRBJ1-4 TRBV2 CASSLKQGSLEKLFF
TRBJ1-3 TRBV4-1 CASSQLPGGGNTIYF
TRBJ1-4 TRBV15 CATSRDSRGFNEKLFF
TRBJ2-5 TRBV29-1 CSVEVAGKETQYF
TRBJ2-1 TRBV3-1 CASSQPRTAYNEQFF
TRBJ2-1 TRBV10-3 CAISVNRGNEQFF
TRBJ2-3 TRBV3-1 CASSHLGADTDTQYF
TRBJ1-6 TRBV6-1 CASWDFSSYNSPLHF
TRBJ2-2 TRBV20-1 CSARDTQRNTGELFF
TRBJ2-5 TRBV6-5 CASSYRSGGKETQYF
TRBJ1-2 TRBV14 CASSRGNYGYTF
TRBJ1-2 TRBV7-9 CASIKRELSYGYTF
TRBJ2-3 TRBV9 CASSVGSASTDTQYF
TRBJ2-1 TRBV10-3 CAIGSLAGIYNEQFF
TRBJ2-3 TRBV7-9 CASSLARAGGPSNTQYF
TRBJ2-1 TRBV25-1 CASGRSRTGRPNEQFF
TRBJ2-2 TRBV9 CASKTSGNTGELFF